This T cell receptor (beta chain) was found in a study of post-analysis software for immune sequencing data. Study-level points and caveats: When patients were compared with controls, a handful of TRBV segments were more frequent, TRBV5-6, TRBV5-1 and TRBV20-1 among them. Samples prepared in the same batch strongly co-clustered by F measure. For normalized Chao1 diversity, multiple sclerosis patients scored significantly lower than controls did.

Regarding this clonotype: Antigen unknown.

Unique molecular identifiers were present in the TCR beta cDNA libraries. TCRdb reprocessed the PCR reads with MiXCR, giving one entry per CDR3 protein. The sample shows about 160,000 distinct CDR3 sequences, 35% to 40% of them seen only once. This CDR3 comprises 15 residues. V was trimmed by 3 bases and J by 4 bases, leaving 15 bases between them. The origin of this receptor is a girl aged 10-17 years with multiple sclerosis. The sequencing used blood, collected after autologous hematopoietic stem cell transplantation. The V call is TRBV12-3 or TRBV12-4, the J call TRBJ2-5; maybe TRBD1 (5 bases). This chain's CDR3 is CASSFGGPQGETQYF. The CDR3 nucleotides are TGTGCCAGCAGTTTTGGCGGACCCCAGGGAGAGACCCAGTACTTC.